These 8 T cell receptor beta chains share one sample of origin, sequenced in a study of T cells after yellow fever vaccination. TCRdb re-called the 5' RACE reads through MiXCR, storing one row per CDR3 protein. The data contain 65,000 to 70,000 distinct CDR3 sequences, 5% to 6.5% of them singletons. The sample was CD4+ T cells sorted from PBMCs, taken approximately 15 days after the first yellow fever vaccination. The receptors stem from a young man who received the YFV17D yellow fever vaccine.

This clonotype was seen repeatedly, ten times or more. The chain employs TRBV7-7 and TRBJ2-3, with 7 nucleotides matching TRBD1. CDR1 SSHAT and CDR2 FNYEAQ come from the germline V gene (reference sequence). This CDR3 spans 14 amino acids. Germline trimming cut 4 bases from V and 3 bases from J; bases unmatched to any gene: 4. Written as DNA, the CDR3 is TGTGCCAGCAGCTCCGGACAGGCTACAGATACGCAGTATTTT. This translates into CASSSGQATDTQYF. The full variable domain, its missing parts supplied by reference TRBV7-7 and TRBJ2-3, is GAGVSQSPRYKVTKRGQDVTLRCDPISSHATLYWYQQALGQGPEFLTYFNYEAQPDKSGLPSDRFSAERPEGSISTLTIQRTEQRDSAMYRCASSSGQATDTQYFGPGTRLTVL.

This clonotype occurred once. A much larger clone is a single base away; this may be a read error. The gene calls are TRBV4-1 and TRBJ2-1, with D uncertain. Germline V lookup: CDR1 MGHRA, CDR2 YSYEKL. The CDR3 runs to 12 residues. CDR3 loop: CAISQEKNEQFF. The CDR3 DNA follows: TGCGCCATCAGCCAAGAGAAAAATGAGCAGTTCTTC.

This clonotype appeared a few times. This chain uses TRBV4-2 with TRBJ1-1, with unresolved D. Germline lookup yields CDR1 LGHNA and CDR2 YNFKEQ. V was pared by 3 bases and J by 1 base, with 3 bases between. The CDR3 runs to 12 residues. CDR3 amino acids: CASSQRNTEAFF. The CDR3 bases are TGTGCCAGCAGCCAGCGGAACACTGAAGCTTTCTTT.

Ten or more counts support this clonotype. The chain links TRBV5-1 to TRBJ2-5; D not certain. The CDR3 runs 13 residues. The V gene's germline CDR1 is SGHRS and CDR2 YFSETQ. V lost 3 bases, J lost 0 bases, and 6 bases lay in between. The CDR3 DNA follows: TGCGCCAGCAGCTCCCAAGACCAAGAGACCCAGTACTTC. This sequence encodes CASSSQDQETQYF.

This clonotype was seen at least ten times. The gene calls are TRBV5-1 and TRBJ2-7; 7 bases map to TRBD1. This CDR3 has 16 residues. The germline V gene encodes CDR1 SGHRS and CDR2 YFSETQ. V shed 0 bases and J 2 bases; nucleotides not matched to a gene: 8. The DNA for the CDR3 is TGCGCCAGCAGCTTGGCCGCAGACAGGGTGGCCTACGAGCAGTACTTC. Translated: CASSLAADRVAYEQYF.

This clonotype was detected ten times or more. The V call is TRBV20-1, the J call TRBJ2-5; TRBD1 agrees at 8 bases. V was clipped by 5 bases and J by 5 bases; unmatched bases: 10. The CDR3 runs 14 residues. The germline gives CDR1 DFQATT, CDR2 SNEGSKA (reference sequence). In DNA, the CDR3 is TGCAGTGCTGCCTCAGGGGGCGGAGAGGAGACCCAGTACTTC. Encoded protein: CSAASGGGEETQYF.

Many counts were recorded for this clonotype. The chain combines TRBV5-1 with TRBJ2-1; maybe TRBD2 (6 bases). The CDR3 is 15 amino acids. V lost 0 bases and J lost 3, with 10 bases in between. Germline values: CDR1 SGHRS, CDR2 YFSETQ. Written as DNA, the CDR3 is TGCGCCAGCAGCTTGGAAGGAGGGATCTACAATGAGCAGTTCTTC. It encodes CASSLEGGIYNEQFF.

The chain combines TRBV5-1 with TRBJ2-6, with TRBD1 identical over 9 bases. Germline lookup yields CDR1 SGHRS and CDR2 YFSETQ. With 3 bases clipped from V and 9 bases from J, the junction kept 1 base outside the gene matches. This CDR3 comprises 13 residues. CDR3 amino acids: CASSSGQGNVLTF. Here the CDR3 DNA reads TGCGCCAGCAGCTCGGGACAGGGCAACGTCCTGACTTTC.